This T cell receptor beta chain was recorded in a study of human T cells and chemical hapten exposure (dated by TCRdb to the early 2020s). Notes on the research overall: For sensitization, 2% DPC in acetone was applied to a 2 cm by 2 cm area of upper inner arm skin. Blood for TCR sequencing was provided by twenty-nine alopecia patients at one to four time points (pre-sensitization, 2, 6 and 24 weeks). Both TCR alpha and TCR beta chains were sequenced from each blood RNA sample. Patch testing was done on the upper back using Finn chambers containing 0.01% DPC, and results were scored after 6 days according to International Contact Dermatitis Research Group standards. The libraries were sequenced as a pool, and the TCR yield per sample differed mostly because of small variations in library volumes within the pool. Blood samples were taken from patients before sensitization (week 0) and then at 2, 6 and about 24 weeks after DPC sensitization. The patient cohort, mostly female, included alopecia areata with under or over 50% scalp involvement, alopecia totalis and alopecia universalis. This study followed changes in the peripheral blood TCR repertoire in vivo during primary and secondary sensitization of alopecia patients to the hapten diphenylcyclopropenone (DPC). Weekly therapeutic DPC doses were additionally applied to the scalp of patients throughout the approximately 24-week study period. Points the paper makes about the study in general: Compared with pre-sensitization or healthy control sets, expanded TCRs formed significantly more large CDR3 similarity clusters, which is consistent with antigen-driven responses. DPC sensitization did not change how many TCRs were above 1 in 1000 frequency, and no evidence was found of alterations in global repertoire structure. Patch test score correlated positively with the number of PT1 expanded TCRs, reaching significance at thresholds 8, 16 and 32 but not at 4. Because all patients had alopecia, a presumed autoimmune disease, the immune response of the patients might differ from that of healthy individuals. Repeated subsampling changed both the strength of the expansion versus patch-test correlation and the threshold at which that correlation became significant.

Receptor amplification or capture employed RACE. For sequencing, a NextSeq 500 was employed. Library preparation attached unique molecular identifiers to individual cDNA molecules for quantitative, reproducible TCR counting. The paper's data handling went like this. Samples had a median of about 96,000 TCRs, with a range from roughly 20,000 to 690,600. The Decombinator software suite was used to annotate V, J and CDR3 in the TCR reads. To make PS versus PT1 abundance plots, every sample was subsampled to the same number of TCRs (28,000). TCRs were defined as expanded if absent before sensitization and observed at least eight times at the 2-week time point. TCRdb ran its own pipeline on the public reads, namely fastp trimming at Q25 and MiXCR clone calling, and kept in-frame beta chains. Records with the same CDR3 protein are collapsed into one entry carrying the most frequent genes and DNA. The V and J calls were determined by TCRdb, not by the authors. The sample contains about 42,000 distinct CDR3 sequences, roughly 9% of them found a single time. The ten biggest clones cover around 14% of the sample.

At the junction V is shortened by 0 bases and J by 2 bases, with 7 bases in between. The CDR3 runs 14 amino acids, cysteine and phenylalanine included. The only DNA kept is the CDR3, 42 bases in frame from the first base. Based on the germline V gene, the CDR1 and CDR2 sequences are ENHRY and SYGVKD. Read against the paper, the sample's time point label means: patch test 2, 6 weeks after DPC sensitization. Sample treatment or condition, as interpreted from the label and publication: therapeutic diphenylcyclopropenone sensitization with weekly scalp DPC. Unfractionated whole blood was collected in Tempus Blood RNA tubes, and total RNA was extracted from that blood. Blood at each patch-test visit was drawn before the patch test was applied. To be eligible, patients had to be aged 18 to 70, diagnosed with alopecia and judged suitable for DPC therapy, while pregnant patients were excluded. This clonotype was detected only a few times. It lacks a known antigen. No base quality values were provided; no much bigger clone lies one nucleotide off.

The sequence joins TRBV10-3 to TRBJ2-5; TRBD1 is a weak D gene call, 5 bases matching. The input for sequencing was whole blood, taken in connection with sensitization to the hapten diphenylcyclopropenone (DPC). The receptor was isolated from a woman aged 30 to 39 with alopecia areata. Some clones in this sample may be carry-over from other donors' samples. The sequenced DNA is TGTGCCATCAGTGAGTCAAGGGGACAAGAGACCCAGTACTTC. Its protein product is CAISESRGQETQYF.